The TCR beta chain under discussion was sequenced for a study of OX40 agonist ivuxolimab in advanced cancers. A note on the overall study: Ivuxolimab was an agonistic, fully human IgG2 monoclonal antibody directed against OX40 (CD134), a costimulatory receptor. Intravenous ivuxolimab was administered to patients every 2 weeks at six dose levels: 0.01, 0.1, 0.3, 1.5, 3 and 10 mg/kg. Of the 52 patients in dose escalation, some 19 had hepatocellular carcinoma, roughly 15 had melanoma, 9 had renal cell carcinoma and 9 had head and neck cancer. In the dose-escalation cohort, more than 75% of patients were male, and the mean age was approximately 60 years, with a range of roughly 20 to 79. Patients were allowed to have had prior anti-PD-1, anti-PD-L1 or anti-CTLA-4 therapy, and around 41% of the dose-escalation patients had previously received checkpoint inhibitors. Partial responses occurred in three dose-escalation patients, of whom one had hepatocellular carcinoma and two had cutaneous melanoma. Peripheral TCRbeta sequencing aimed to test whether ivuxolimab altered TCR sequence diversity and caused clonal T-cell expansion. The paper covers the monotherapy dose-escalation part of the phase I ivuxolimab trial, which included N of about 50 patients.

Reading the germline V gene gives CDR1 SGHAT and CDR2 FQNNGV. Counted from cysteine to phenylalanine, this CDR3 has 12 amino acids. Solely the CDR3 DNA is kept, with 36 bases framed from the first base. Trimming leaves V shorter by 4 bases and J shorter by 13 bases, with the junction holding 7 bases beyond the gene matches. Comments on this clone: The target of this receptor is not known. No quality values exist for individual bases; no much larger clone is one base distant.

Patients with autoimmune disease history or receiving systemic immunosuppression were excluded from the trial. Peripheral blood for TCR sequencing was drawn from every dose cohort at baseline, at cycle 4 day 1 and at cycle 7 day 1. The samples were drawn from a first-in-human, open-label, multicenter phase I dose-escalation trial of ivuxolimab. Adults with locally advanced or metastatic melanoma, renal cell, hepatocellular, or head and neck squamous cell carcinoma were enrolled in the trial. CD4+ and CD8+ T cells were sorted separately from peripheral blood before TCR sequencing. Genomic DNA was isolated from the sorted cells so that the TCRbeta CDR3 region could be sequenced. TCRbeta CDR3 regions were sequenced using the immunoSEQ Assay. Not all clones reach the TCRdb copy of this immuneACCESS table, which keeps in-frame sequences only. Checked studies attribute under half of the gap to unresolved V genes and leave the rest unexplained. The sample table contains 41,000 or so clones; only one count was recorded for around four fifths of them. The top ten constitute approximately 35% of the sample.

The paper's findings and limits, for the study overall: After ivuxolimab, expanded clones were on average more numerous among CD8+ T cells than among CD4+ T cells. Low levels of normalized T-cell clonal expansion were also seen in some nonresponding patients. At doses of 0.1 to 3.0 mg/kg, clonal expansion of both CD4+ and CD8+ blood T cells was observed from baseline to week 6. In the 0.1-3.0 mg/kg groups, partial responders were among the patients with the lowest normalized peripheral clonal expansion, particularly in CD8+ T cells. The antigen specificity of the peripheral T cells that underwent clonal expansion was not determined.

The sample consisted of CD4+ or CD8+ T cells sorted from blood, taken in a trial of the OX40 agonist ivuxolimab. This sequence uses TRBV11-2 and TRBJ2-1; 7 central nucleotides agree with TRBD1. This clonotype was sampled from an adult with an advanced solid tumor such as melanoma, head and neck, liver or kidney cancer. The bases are TGTGCCAGCAGCTCCGACAGGGCAGTACAGTTCTTC. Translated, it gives CASSSDRAVQFF.